Listed below are T cell receptor beta chains from one sample, sequenced in a study of T cell changes during pregnancy in multiple sclerosis. Sequenced by immunoSEQ multiplex PCR; TCRdb stores in-frame clones only, minus some. Altogether about 70,000 clones are present, 91% being singletons, with the ten largest covering about 2.5%. The sample here was peripheral blood, taken in the first trimester of pregnancy. The receptors stem from a female donor with multiple sclerosis, enrolled in a pregnancy study. The CDR3 runs from the conserved cysteine through the conserved F or W. The D gene is left open where the match is weak. A row's size may be missing; if present it is once, few, many or a size class.

clone_size: .
d_call: .
j_call: TRBJ1-1
v_call: TRBV28
cdr3_nt: TGTGCCAGCAGGGGGCGTCCTGAAGCTTTCTTT
cdr3_aa: CASRGRPEAFF

clone_size: .
d_call: .
j_call: TRBJ1-6
v_call: TRBV6-1
cdr3_nt: TGTGCCAGCAGTGAATTGGGGGCTCAGAATTCACCCCTCCACTTT
cdr3_aa: CASSELGAQNSPLHF

clone_size: .
d_call: TRBD1
j_call: TRBJ2-5
v_call: TRBV6-1
cdr3_nt: TGTGCCAGCAGGGTGTCAGGGGGCGAGACCCAGTACTTC
cdr3_aa: CASRVSGGETQYF

clone_size: .
d_call: TRBD1
j_call: TRBJ2-7
v_call: TRBV5-5
cdr3_nt: TGTGCCAGCAGTTCAACCGGGACAGGGGTGAACGAGCAGTACTTC
cdr3_aa: CASSSTGTGVNEQYF

clone_size: .
d_call: TRBD1
j_call: TRBJ2-4
v_call: TRBV6-1
cdr3_nt: TGTGCCAGCAGTGAAGCTTTAGGACAGGGAAAAAACATTCAGTACTTC
cdr3_aa: CASSEALGQGKNIQYF

clone_size: .
d_call: .
j_call: TRBJ1-5
v_call: TRBV28
cdr3_nt: TGTGCCAGCAGTTTTGAGGGGGGGTTGGGCAATCAGCCCCAGCATTTT
cdr3_aa: CASSFEGGLGNQPQHF

clone_size: .
d_call: .
j_call: TRBJ1-6
v_call: TRBV7-2
cdr3_nt: TGTGCCAGCAGCCCGGTCAATTCACCCCTCCACTTT
cdr3_aa: CASSPVNSPLHF

clone_size: .
d_call: .
j_call: TRBJ1-1
v_call: TRBV6-6
cdr3_nt: TGTGCCAGCAGTCCACGGGGAGGGGGGACTGAAGCTTTCTTT
cdr3_aa: CASSPRGGGTEAFF

clone_size: .
d_call: .
j_call: TRBJ2-7
v_call: TRBV5-1
cdr3_nt: TGCGCCAGCAGCTTGGAAGTCTACTACGAGCAGTACTTC
cdr3_aa: CASSLEVYYEQYF

clone_size: .
d_call: .
j_call: TRBJ2-1
v_call: TRBV6-5
cdr3_nt: TGTGCCAGCAGTTACTCGATCGCCGGAGTGTCGGATGAGCAGTTCTTC
cdr3_aa: CASSYSIAGVSDEQFF

clone_size: .
d_call: TRBD1
j_call: TRBJ1-3
v_call: TRBV6-1
cdr3_nt: TGTGCCAGCAGTATACTACAGGGGGCTGGAAACACCATATATTTT
cdr3_aa: CASSILQGAGNTIYF

clone_size: .
d_call: .
j_call: TRBJ1-5
v_call: TRBV6-5
cdr3_nt: TGTGCCAGCAGTTACTCGAAGGGCAGGGGAATGCCCCAGCATTTT
cdr3_aa: CASSYSKGRGMPQHF

clone_size: .
d_call: TRBD1
j_call: TRBJ1-1
v_call: TRBV27
cdr3_nt: TGTGCCAGCGGCACAGGGGGCCGGACTGAAGCTTTCTTT
cdr3_aa: CASGTGGRTEAFF

clone_size: .
d_call: .
j_call: TRBJ1-1
v_call: TRBV19
cdr3_nt: TGTGCCAGTAGCCAGACAGTGAACACTGAAGCTTTCTTT
cdr3_aa: CASSQTVNTEAFF

clone_size: .
d_call: .
j_call: TRBJ1-3
v_call: TRBV15
cdr3_nt: TGTGCCACCAGCAGAGTCCCGGGTTGGGCTGGAAACACCATATATTTT
cdr3_aa: CATSRVPGWAGNTIYF

clone_size: .
d_call: .
j_call: TRBJ2-1
v_call: TRBV9
cdr3_nt: TGTGCCAGCAGCGCCGGCCGGGTCAATGAGCAGTTCTTC
cdr3_aa: CASSAGRVNEQFF

clone_size: .
d_call: TRBD1
j_call: TRBJ2-7
v_call: TRBV7-8
cdr3_nt: TGTGCCAGCAGCATCGACAGGGCCTCAGCGTACTTC
cdr3_aa: CASSIDRASAYF

clone_size: .
d_call: .
j_call: TRBJ1-1
v_call: TRBV11-2
cdr3_nt: TGTGCCAGCAGCTTAGGAGTGGGCCGAGGCAGGGGCTGGACTGAAGCTTTCTTT
cdr3_aa: CASSLGVGRGRGWTEAFF

clone_size: .
d_call: .
j_call: TRBJ1-5
v_call: TRBV28
cdr3_nt: TGTGCCAGCAGTTTACCGGGGAATCAGCCCCAGCATTTT
cdr3_aa: CASSLPGNQPQHF

clone_size: .
d_call: TRBD2
j_call: TRBJ2-7
v_call: TRBV25-1
cdr3_nt: TGTGCCAGCAGTGGCGGGACTAGCGGGAGCCGGCCCTACGAGCAGTACTTC
cdr3_aa: CASSGGTSGSRPYEQYF

clone_size: .
d_call: .
j_call: TRBJ2-3
v_call: TRBV29-1
cdr3_nt: TGCAGCTCTCCGGGAGTGGGAGATACGCAGTATTTT
cdr3_aa: CSSPGVGDTQYF

clone_size: .
d_call: TRBD1
j_call: TRBJ2-1
v_call: TRBV27
cdr3_nt: TGTGCCAGCAGCCACAGGGGGCCCCATGAGCAGTTCTTC
cdr3_aa: CASSHRGPHEQFF

clone_size: once
d_call: .
j_call: TRBJ2-5
v_call: TRBV19
cdr3_nt: TGTGCCAGTAGTATAGTACGCGGTGAAGAGACCCAGTACTTC
cdr3_aa: CASSIVRGEETQYF

clone_size: .
d_call: .
j_call: TRBJ1-1
v_call: TRBV28
cdr3_nt: TGTGCCAGCACTTTCTCAGGGCGAACTGAAGCTTTCTTT
cdr3_aa: CASTFSGRTEAFF

clone_size: .
d_call: TRBD1
j_call: TRBJ1-4
v_call: TRBV6-1
cdr3_nt: TGTGCCAGCAGTGAAGCTGAACAGGGGGCGTCAAATGAAAAACTGTTTTTT
cdr3_aa: CASSEAEQGASNEKLFF

clone_size: few
d_call: TRBD2
j_call: TRBJ2-2
v_call: TRBV2
cdr3_nt: TGTGCCAATATGCCCCTTAGCGGGGGGGCCGGGGAGCTGTTTTTT
cdr3_aa: CANMPLSGGAGELFF